The text below deals with one T cell receptor beta chain. Its specificity is not known. The entry originates in a study of OX40 agonist ivuxolimab in advanced cancers. Whole-study findings and limits: Clones of CD4+ and CD8+ blood T cells grew by week 6 at doses of 0.1 to 3.0 mg/kg.

The CDR3 is 15 amino acids. Germline V gene sequence: CDR1 LGHNA, CDR2 YSLEER. Trimming cost V 0 bases and J 7 bases, with 13 bases left between them. The method was immunoSEQ multiplex PCR; TCRdb's version includes in-frame clones alone and lacks a portion of them. The table records some 62,000 clones, about 85% of them present only once. V gene TRBV4-3 combines with J gene TRBJ2-1; D perhaps matches TRBD1 (5 bases). This receptor was obtained from an adult with an advanced solid tumor such as melanoma, head and neck, liver or kidney cancer. Here the sequenced sample was CD4+ or CD8+ T cells sorted from blood, taken in a trial of the OX40 agonist ivuxolimab. CDR3 coding DNA: TGCGCCAGCAGCCAAGATCAGGGTGGGTATAATGAGCAGTTCTTC. Encoded protein: CASSQDQGGYNEQFF.